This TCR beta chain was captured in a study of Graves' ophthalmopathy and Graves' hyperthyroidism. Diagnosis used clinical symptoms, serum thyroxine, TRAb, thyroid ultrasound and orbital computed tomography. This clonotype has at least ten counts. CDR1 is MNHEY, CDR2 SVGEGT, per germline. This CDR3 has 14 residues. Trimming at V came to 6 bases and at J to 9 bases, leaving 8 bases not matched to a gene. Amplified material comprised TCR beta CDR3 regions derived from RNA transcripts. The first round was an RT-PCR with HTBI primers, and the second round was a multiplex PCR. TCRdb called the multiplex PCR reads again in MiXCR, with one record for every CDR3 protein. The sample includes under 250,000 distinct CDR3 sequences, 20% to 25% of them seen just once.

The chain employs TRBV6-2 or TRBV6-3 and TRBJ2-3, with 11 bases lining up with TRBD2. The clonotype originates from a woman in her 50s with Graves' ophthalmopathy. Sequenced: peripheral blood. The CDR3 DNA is TGTGCCAGCAGAATAGCGGGAGGGCGTGCCACGCAGTATTTT. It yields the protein CASRIAGGRATQYF.